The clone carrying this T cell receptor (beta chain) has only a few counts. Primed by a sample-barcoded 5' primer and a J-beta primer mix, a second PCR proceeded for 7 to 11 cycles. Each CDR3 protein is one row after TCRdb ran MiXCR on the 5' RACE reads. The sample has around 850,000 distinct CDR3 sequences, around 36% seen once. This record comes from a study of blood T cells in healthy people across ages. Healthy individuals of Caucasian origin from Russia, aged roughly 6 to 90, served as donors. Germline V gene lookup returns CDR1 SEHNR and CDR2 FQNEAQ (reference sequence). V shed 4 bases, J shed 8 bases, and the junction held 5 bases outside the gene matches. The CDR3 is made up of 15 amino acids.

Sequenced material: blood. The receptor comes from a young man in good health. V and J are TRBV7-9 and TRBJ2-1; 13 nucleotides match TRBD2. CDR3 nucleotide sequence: TGTGCCAGCAGCTCGGGACTAGCGGGGCGATATGAGCAGTTCTTC. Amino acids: CASSSGLAGRYEQFF.